This T cell receptor (beta chain) comes out of a study of T-cell reconstitution after alpha-beta-depleted transplantation in children. Unique molecular identifiers were incorporated when the TCRbeta library was constructed. TCRdb fed the PCR reads into MiXCR, producing one record per CDR3 protein. The repertoire holds roughly 500,000 distinct CDR3 sequences, with approximately 12% as singletons. The sequenced sample was PBMCs from the stem cell graft donor, obtained from the stem cell graft. The TCR originated in a human donor who donated a stem cell graft to a child with combined immunodeficiency.

The CDR3 DNA is TGTGCCAGCAGCTGGGGTGGGGCAGGAAACCCGTACCAAGAGACCCAGTACTTC. It specifies CASSWGGAGNPYQETQYF. The chain links TRBV12-3 or TRBV12-4 to TRBJ2-5, with a weak D call TRBD1 (5 bases). This CDR3 comprises 18 residues. Trimming took 6 bases from V and 0 from J, leaving 23 bases between them.